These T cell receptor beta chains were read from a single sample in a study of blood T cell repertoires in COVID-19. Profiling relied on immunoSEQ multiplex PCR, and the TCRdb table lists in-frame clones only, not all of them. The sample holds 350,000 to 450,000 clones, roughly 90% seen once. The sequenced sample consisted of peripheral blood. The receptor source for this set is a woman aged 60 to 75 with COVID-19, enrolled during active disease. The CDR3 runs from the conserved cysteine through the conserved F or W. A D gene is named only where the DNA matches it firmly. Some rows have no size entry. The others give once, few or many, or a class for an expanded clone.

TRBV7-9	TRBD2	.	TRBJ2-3	CASSLHLAGRTDTQYF	TGTGCCAGCAGCTTACATCTAGCGGGGCGCACAGATACGCAGTATTTT
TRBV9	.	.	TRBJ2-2	CASSVEHGELFF	TGTGCCAGCAGCGTAGAACACGGGGAGCTGTTTTTT
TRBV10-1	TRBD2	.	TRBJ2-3	CASSESLGGDSPLTQYF	TGCGCCAGCAGTGAGTCTTTGGGGGGGGACTCTCCCCTTACGCAGTATTTT
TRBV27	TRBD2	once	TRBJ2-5	CASSLVRGSIWETQYF	TGTGCCAGCAGTTTGGTGCGGGGGTCCATATGGGAGACCCAGTACTTC
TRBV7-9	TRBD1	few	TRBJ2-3	CASTYRDSGVSDTQYF	TGTGCCAGCACCTACCGGGACAGTGGTGTTTCAGATACGCAGTATTTT
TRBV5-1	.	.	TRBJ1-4	CASSRNRVKDEKLFF	TGCGCCAGCAGCCGTAACAGGGTTAAAGATGAAAAACTGTTTTTT
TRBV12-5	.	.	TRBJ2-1	CASDEGETYNEQFF	TGTGCTAGTGACGAGGGGGAGACCTACAATGAGCAGTTCTTC
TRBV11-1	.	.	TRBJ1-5	CASSFSSNQPQHF	TGTGCCAGCAGCTTCTCTAGCAATCAGCCCCAGCATTTT
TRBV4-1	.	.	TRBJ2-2	CASSQSLGTRNTGELFF	TGCGCCAGCAGCCAATCCCTCGGGACAAGGAACACCGGGGAGCTGTTTTTT
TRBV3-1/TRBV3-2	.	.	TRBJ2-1	CASSQGGGRNEQFF	TGTGCCAGCAGCCAAGGAGGAGGGCGGAATGAGCAGTTCTTC
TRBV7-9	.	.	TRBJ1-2	CASTFSTYRDGYTF	TGTGCCAGCACCTTTAGTACCTACCGGGATGGCTACACCTTC
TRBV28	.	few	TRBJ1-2	CASSLGQGYGYTF	TGTGCCAGCAGTTTGGGCCAGGGGTACGGCTACACCTTC
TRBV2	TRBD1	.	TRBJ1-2	CASTTRTGSYGYTF	TGTGCCAGTACAACTCGGACAGGGAGCTATGGCTACACCTTC
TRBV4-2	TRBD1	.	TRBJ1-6	CASSQDNRRDRSSYNSPLHF	TGTGCCAGCAGCCAAGACAATCGACGGGACAGGAGCTCCTATAATTCACCCCTCCACTTT
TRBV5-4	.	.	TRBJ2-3	CASSQGGNTDTQYF	TGTGCCAGCAGCCAGGGGGGTAACACAGATACGCAGTATTTT
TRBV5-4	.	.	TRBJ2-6	CASSSGAGTRSGANVLTF	TGTGCCAGCAGCTCTGGAGCGGGGACAAGATCCGGGGCCAACGTCCTGACTTTC
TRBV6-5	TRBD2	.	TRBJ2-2	CASRRAGGPTGELFF	TGTGCCAGCAGACGAGCGGGGGGGCCTACCGGGGAGCTGTTTTTT
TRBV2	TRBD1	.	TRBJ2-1	CASSRDRASYNEQFF	TGTGCCAGCAGTAGGGACAGAGCCTCCTACAATGAGCAGTTCTTC
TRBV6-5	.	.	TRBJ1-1	CATWGVGVEGTEAFF	TGTGCCACCTGGGGAGTAGGAGTTGAGGGCACTGAAGCTTTCTTT
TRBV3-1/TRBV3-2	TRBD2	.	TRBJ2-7	CASSQEGEGAASF	TGTGCCAGCAGCCAAGAGGGGGAGGGAGCTGCATCGTTC
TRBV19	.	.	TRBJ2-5	CASSKPLTSGGETQYF	TGTGCCAGTAGTAAGCCCCTGACCTCGGGTGGAGAGACCCAGTACTTC
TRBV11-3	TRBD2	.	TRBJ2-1	CASSLAAASGVYNEQFF	TGTGCCAGCAGCTTAGCCGCCGCGAGCGGGGTCTACAATGAGCAGTTCTTC
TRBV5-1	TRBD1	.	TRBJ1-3	CASSSGQISGNTIYF	TGCGCCAGCAGTTCGGGACAGATCTCTGGAAACACCATATATTTT
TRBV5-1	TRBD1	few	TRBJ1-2	CASRPGQGGYTF	TGCGCCAGCAGACCCGGACAGGGTGGCTACACCTTC
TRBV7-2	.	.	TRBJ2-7	CASSLVPEGSVIGQYF	TGTGCCAGCAGCTTAGTCCCGGAGGGGTCGGTCATTGGGCAGTACTTC
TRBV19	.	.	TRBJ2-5	CASSMWQGQETQYF	TGTGCCAGTAGTATGTGGCAGGGACAAGAGACCCAGTACTTC
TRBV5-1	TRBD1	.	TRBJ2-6	CASSLVVVTGWSGANVLTF	TGCGCCAGCAGCTTGGTCGTTGTGACAGGGTGGTCTGGGGCCAACGTCCTGACTTTC
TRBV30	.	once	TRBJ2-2	CAWSDGGLNTGELFF	TGTGCCTGGAGTGACGGCGGGCTGAACACCGGGGAGCTGTTTTTT
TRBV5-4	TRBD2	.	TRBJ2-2	CASSTLGGGGPTGELFF	TGTGCCAGCAGCACCCTCGGCGGGGGGGGCCCCACCGGGGAGCTGTTTTTT
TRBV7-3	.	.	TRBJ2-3	CASSFSDSTDTQYF	TGTGCCAGCAGCTTTAGCGATAGCACAGATACGCAGTATTTT
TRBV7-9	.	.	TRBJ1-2	CASSPHGQSNYGYTF	TGTGCCAGCAGCCCCCATGGACAGTCTAACTATGGCTACACCTTC
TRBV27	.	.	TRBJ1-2	CASSGGARYGYTF	TGTGCCAGCAGCGGGGGGGCTCGCTATGGCTACACCTTC
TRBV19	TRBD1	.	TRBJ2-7	CASSFGQGASYEQYF	TGTGCCAGTAGTTTCGGACAGGGGGCCTCCTACGAGCAGTACTTC
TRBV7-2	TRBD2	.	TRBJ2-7	CASSFGTSGGYEQYF	TGTGCCAGCAGCTTCGGGACTAGCGGGGGTTACGAGCAGTACTTC